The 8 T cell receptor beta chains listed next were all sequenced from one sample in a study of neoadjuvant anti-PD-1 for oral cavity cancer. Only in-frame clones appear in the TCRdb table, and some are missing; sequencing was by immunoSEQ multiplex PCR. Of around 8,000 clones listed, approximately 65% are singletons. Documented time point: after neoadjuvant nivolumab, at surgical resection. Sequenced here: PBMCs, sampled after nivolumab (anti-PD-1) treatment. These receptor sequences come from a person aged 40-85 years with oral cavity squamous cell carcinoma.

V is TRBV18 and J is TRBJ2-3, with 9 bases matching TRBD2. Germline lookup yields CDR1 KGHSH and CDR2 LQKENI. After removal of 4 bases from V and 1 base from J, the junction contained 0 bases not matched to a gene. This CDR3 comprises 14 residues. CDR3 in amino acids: CASSRTSGTDTQYF. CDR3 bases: TGTGCCAGCTCACGGACTAGCGGCACAGATACGCAGTATTTT.

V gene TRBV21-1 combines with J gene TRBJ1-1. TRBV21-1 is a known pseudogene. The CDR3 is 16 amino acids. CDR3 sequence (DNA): TGTGCCAGCAGCTTCCGCAGGGCAGGGGGGGACACTGAAGCTTTCTTT. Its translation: CASSFRRAGGDTEAFF.

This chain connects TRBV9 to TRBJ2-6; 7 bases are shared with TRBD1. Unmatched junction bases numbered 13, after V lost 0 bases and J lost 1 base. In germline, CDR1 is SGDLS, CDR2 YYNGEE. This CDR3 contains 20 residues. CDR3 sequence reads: CASSVAPRQNRGSGANVLTF. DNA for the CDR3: TGTGCCAGCAGCGTAGCCCCCCGACAGAACAGGGGATCTGGGGCCAACGTCCTGACTTTC.

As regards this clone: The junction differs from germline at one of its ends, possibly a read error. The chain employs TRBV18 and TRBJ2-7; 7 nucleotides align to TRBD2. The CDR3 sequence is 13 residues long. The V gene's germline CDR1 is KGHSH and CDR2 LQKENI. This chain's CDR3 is CASSPPGRTSLIF. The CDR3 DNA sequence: TGTGCCAGCTCACCACCAGGCCGGACTAGTCTCATCTTC.

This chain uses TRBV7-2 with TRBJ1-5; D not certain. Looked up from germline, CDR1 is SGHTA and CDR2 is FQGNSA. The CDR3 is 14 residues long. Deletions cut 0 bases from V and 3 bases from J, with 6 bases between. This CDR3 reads CASSLATYNQPQHF. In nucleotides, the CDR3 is TGTGCCAGCAGCTTAGCGACATACAATCAGCCCCAGCATTTT.

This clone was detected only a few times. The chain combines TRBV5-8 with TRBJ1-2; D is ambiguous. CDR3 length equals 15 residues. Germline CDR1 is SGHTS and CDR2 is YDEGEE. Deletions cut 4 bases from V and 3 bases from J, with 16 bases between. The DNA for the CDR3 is TGTGCCAGCAGCCTAGGTGGGGAGTTGGACTATGGCTACACCTTC. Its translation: CASSLGGELDYGYTF.

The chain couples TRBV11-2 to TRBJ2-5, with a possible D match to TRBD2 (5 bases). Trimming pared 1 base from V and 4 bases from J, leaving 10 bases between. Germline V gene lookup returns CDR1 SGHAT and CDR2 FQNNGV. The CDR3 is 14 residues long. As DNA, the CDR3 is TGTGCCAGCAGCTTAGGCTCTCGGGGAGAGACCCAGTACTTC. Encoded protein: CASSLGSRGETQYF.

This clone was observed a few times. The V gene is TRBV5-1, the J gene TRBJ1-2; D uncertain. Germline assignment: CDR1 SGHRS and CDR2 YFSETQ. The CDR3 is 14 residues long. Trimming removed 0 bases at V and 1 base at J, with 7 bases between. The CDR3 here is CASSLGDGNYGYTF. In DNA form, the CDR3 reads TGCGCCAGCAGCTTGGGAGACGGTAACTATGGCTACACCTTC.